This note documents a single T cell receptor (beta chain) sequence. Researchers took lesional scalp punch biopsies and peripheral blood from people who were alopecia areata patients. J lost 0 bases, V lost 0 bases, and 3 bases had no gene match. The CDR3 spans 16 residues. CDR1 MNHEY and CDR2 SVGAGI come from the germline V gene. Reverse transcribed after extraction, RNA yielded cDNA as the sequencing template. Assay used: immunoSEQ multiplex PCR; TCRdb lists only in-frame clones, some missing. The data contain about 190,000 clones, 50% to 60% of them singletons. This entry is derived from a study of CD8+ T cells in alopecia areata.

The V and J genes are TRBV6-5 and TRBJ1-1, with 8 bases matching TRBD1. The clonotype originates from a human donor with alopecia areata. Source: CD4+ T cells sorted from blood, taken at week 0. The chain's CDR3 is CASSYSQGALNTEAFF. The CDR3 DNA follows: TGTGCCAGCAGTTACTCCCAGGGGGCTCTGAACACTGAAGCTTTCTTT.